This T cell receptor (beta chain) derives from a study of blood T cell repertoires in COVID-19. Profiled with immunoSEQ multiplex PCR; TCRdb holds only in-frame clones, not every one. The sample carries 350,000 or so clones, over 75% recorded once. This clone has a single count. Germline is not matched at one junction end, which may reflect a read error. The sample was PBMCs or T cells enriched from blood (not recorded which). The clonotype comes from a woman in her twenties or thirties who had recovered from COVID-19.

The CDR3 region has the DNA TGTGCCAGTAGCTCCGGGACAGGGGTTATCTCCTACACCTTC. Translation gives CASSSGTGVISYTF. The chain is built from TRBV5-4 and TRBJ1-2; TRBD1 agrees at 10 bases. The CDR3 consists of 14 residues. Germline CDR1 and CDR2: SGHNT and YYREEE (reference sequence).